This T cell receptor beta chain comes out of a study of T-cell memory formation after mild COVID-19. Trimming pared 6 bases from V and 0 bases from J, leaving 12 bases between. This CDR3 is 15 amino acids long. This clonotype was observed a few times. TCRdb re-called the 5' RACE reads through MiXCR, storing one row per CDR3 protein. The repertoire holds 300,000 or so distinct CDR3 sequences, with under 20% as singletons. This chain connects TRBV12-3 or TRBV12-4 to TRBJ1-5; D remains ambiguous. The sequence derives from a man between 18 and 35 years old who had mild COVID-19 (a few samples of this study predate the infection). Cell type and time point are not known. The source material was PBMCs or a T cell subset sorted from them (not recorded which). The CDR3 sequence: CASRSAGHSNQPQHF. In DNA form, the CDR3 reads TGTGCCAGCAGGTCCGCCGGGCATAGCAATCAGCCCCAGCATTTT.